Presented here are 12 T cell receptor beta chains from one specimen sequenced in a study of T cells in Graves' hyperthyroidism and ophthalmopathy. Template material for amplifying TCR beta CDR3 regions consisted of RNA transcripts. When the TCR CDR3 underwent first-round RT-PCR, the HTBI primer set was used. In TCRdb, the multiplex PCR reads were re-called with MiXCR into one record per CDR3 protein. The sample contains about 720,000 distinct CDR3 sequences, about 16% of which appear only once. The source material was blood. The receptors come from a man in his late teens or twenties with Graves' hyperthyroidism.

This clonotype has just a few counts. The chain combines TRBV19 with TRBJ2-4; D might be TRBD1 (6 bases). CDR1 LNHDA and CDR2 SQIVND come from the germline V gene (reference sequence). With 5 bases removed from V and 6 bases from J, the gap between germline ends came to 17 bases. This CDR3 is 15 amino acids long. DNA for the CDR3: TGTGCCAGTAGTGGTAAGAGGGACATAGTAAACATTCAGTACTTC. This sequence encodes CASSGKRDIVNIQYF.

In this sample, this clonotype turned up a few times. This chain joins TRBV10-3 and TRBJ2-5; D possibly corresponds to TRBD2 (5 bases). CDR3 length equals 11 residues. In germline, CDR1 is ENHRY, CDR2 SYGVKD. Trimming left V 8 bases short and J 5 bases short, with 9 bases between. The CDR3: CAIETGETQYF. The CDR3 DNA follows: TGTGCCATCGAGACGGGGGAGACCCAGTACTTC.

This chain connects TRBV7-3 to TRBJ1-1; no reliable D call. This CDR3 has 15 amino acids. Trimming stripped 2 bases from V and 6 bases from J, with 16 bases between. Per the germline V gene, CDR1 is SGHTA and CDR2 is FQGTGA. This CDR3 reads CASSLLLRRRAEAFF. Written as DNA, the CDR3 is TGTGCCAGCAGCTTACTCCTCCGCAGGAGGGCTGAAGCTTTCTTT.

This clonotype was detected only a few times. The chain has TRBV20-1 and TRBJ1-2; possibly TRBD1 for D (5 bases). This CDR3 contains 15 residues. Germline V gene sequence: CDR1 DFQATT, CDR2 SNEGSKA (reference sequence). V was cut by 0 bases and J by 6 bases, with 17 bases left in between. CDR3 bases: TGCAGTGCTAGAGAACTCGGGCGGGGGAACAATGGCTACACCTTC. As protein: CSARELGRGNNGYTF.

This clonotype was counted between two and nine times. A clone one base away is much larger, so this may be a read error. J is TRBJ2-5 and V is TRBV28, with D tentatively TRBD2 (6 bases). Germline CDR1 is MDHEN and CDR2 is SYDVKM. V was shortened by 7 bases and J by 4 bases, with 16 bases between the two germline ends. CDR3 length equals 14 residues. The CDR3 DNA reads as TGTGCCAGCACCCCCGGGGGTGGTCGAGAGACCCAGTACTTC. As protein: CASTPGGGRETQYF.

This clonotype was counted ten times or more. CDR3 sequence: CASSPSLGSSGSYTQYF. CDR3 in DNA: TGTGCCAGCTCACCATCGCTTGGGTCTAGCGGGAGTTATACGCAGTATTTT. V and J are TRBV18 and TRBJ2-3; 10 bases align to TRBD2. CDR3 length: 17 amino acids. The germline V gene has CDR1 KGHSH and CDR2 LQKENI. V shed 2 bases, J shed 7 bases, and the junction held 12 bases outside the gene matches.

This clonotype was counted at least ten times. V and J are TRBV7-8 and TRBJ2-3; no clear D gene. This CDR3 has 16 amino acids. The germline CDR1 and CDR2 sequences are SGHVS and FQNEAQ. V was shortened by 3 bases and J by 0 bases, with 13 bases between the two germline ends. The CDR3 DNA sequence: TGTGCCAGCAGCTTGAGGCCCGTTTCTAGCACAGATACGCAGTATTTT. It codes for CASSLRPVSSTDTQYF.

This sequence joins TRBV7-9 and TRBJ1-5; TRBD1 matches 7 bases. The CDR3 has 16 residues. CDR1 and CDR2 (germline): SEHNR, FQNEAQ (reference sequence). Germline trimming cut 0 bases from V and 3 bases from J; bases unmatched to any gene: 5. As DNA, the CDR3 is TGTGCCAGCAGCTTAGCGCAAGGGGGCCTCAATCAGCCCCAGCATTTT. Translating gives CASSLAQGGLNQPQHF.

This clonotype occurred a few times. The chain carries TRBV9 and TRBJ2-7; a weak D match, TRBD2 (7 bases). This CDR3 spans 16 amino acids. Looked up from germline, CDR1 is SGDLS and CDR2 is YYNGEE. Deletions cut 2 bases from V and 5 bases from J, with 20 bases between. This CDR3 reads CASSVEGGRELDEQYF. The DNA of the CDR3 is TGTGCCAGCAGCGTTGAAGGGGGGCGGGAGCTTGACGAGCAGTACTTC.

This clonotype has a handful of counts. The rearrangement links TRBV12-3 or TRBV12-4 to TRBJ1-2; D unclear. Between the trimmed V and J ends, which lost 8 bases and 6 bases, there was a span of 13 bases. The CDR3 contains 12 residues. CDR3 sequence: CASRDRENGYTF. CDR3 nucleotide sequence: TGTGCCAGCCGAGATCGAGAAAATGGCTACACCTTC.

The chain combines TRBV13 with TRBJ2-5; 11 bases map to TRBD2. The ends lost 3 bases at V and 1 base at J; junction bases unmatched: 4. The CDR3 extends over 16 amino acids. The germline CDR1 and CDR2 sequences are PRHDT and FYEKMQ (reference sequence). CDR3 region: CASSFGGLAAQETQYF. The CDR3 nucleotides read TGTGCCAGCAGCTTTGGGGGACTAGCGGCCCAAGAGACCCAGTACTTC.

The chain employs TRBV19 and TRBJ2-7; possible D gene TRBD1, 5 bases. The CDR3 runs 14 residues. Germline lookup yields CDR1 LNHDA and CDR2 SQIVND (reference sequence). Trimming took off 0 bases at V and 7 bases at J, with 13 bases between the two ends. The CDR3 DNA follows: TGTGCCAGTAGTATAGATGGGGCAGAAGGGGAGCAGTACTTC. Residues: CASSIDGAEGEQYF.